What follows are 14 T cell receptor beta chains derived from one specimen sequenced in a study of blood T cell repertoires in COVID-19. Libraries were prepared by immunoSEQ multiplex PCR; TCRdb keeps only in-frame clonotypes and omits some of them. Of 60,000 or so clones in the sample, roughly 88% were seen once. What was sequenced was peripheral blood. The receptor set was obtained from a man aged 25-40 years with COVID-19, enrolled during active disease.

A single count supports this clone. J is TRBJ2-3 and V is TRBV6-1; 9 bases line up with TRBD2. V trimming: 4 bases; J trimming: 3 bases; junction bases outside the gene matches: 14. CDR1 and CDR2 from the germline V gene are MNHNS and SASEGT. CDR3 length: 18 amino acids. CDR3 sequence (DNA): TGTGCCAGCAGTGCCCCGGGAAGGGCGGGAGGGCCGACAGATACGCAGTATTTT. It encodes CASSAPGRAGGPTDTQYF.

V is TRBV24-1 and J is TRBJ1-2; 11 positions agree with TRBD1. Germline V gene sequence: CDR1 KGHDR, CDR2 SFDVKD. CDR3 size: 17 residues. Trimming removed 6 bases from V and 4 bases from J; junction bases left unmatched: 12. CDR3 sequence reads: CATSPRTGGAGGYGYTF. Here the CDR3 DNA reads TGTGCCACCAGTCCAAGGACAGGGGGCGCAGGGGGCTATGGCTACACCTTC.

This clone was counted between two and nine times. The genes are TRBV5-4 and TRBJ1-6; D not resolved. The CDR3 is 16 amino acids. Germline values: CDR1 SGHNT, CDR2 YYREEE (reference sequence). V dropped 4 bases and J dropped 3 bases, with 14 bases sitting between them. CDR3 DNA sequence: TGTGCCAGCAGCGTTGACCTGCAGGTCTATAATTCACCCCTCCACTTT. Translation: CASSVDLQVYNSPLHF.

V usage is TRBV25-1 and J usage is TRBJ1-1; D not certain. CDR1 is MGHDK, CDR2 SYGVNS, per germline. The CDR3 has 14 residues. The V end lost 7 bases, the J end lost 5 bases, and 17 bases lay between the germline ends. The CDR3 sequence: CASTKWDTGTEAFF. The CDR3 DNA sequence: TGTGCCAGCACCAAATGGGATACGGGAACTGAAGCTTTCTTT.

The chain joins TRBV7-2 to TRBJ2-2, with a possible D match to TRBD2 (6 bases). The CDR3 has 17 amino acids. Trimming left V 6 bases short and J 7 bases short, with 24 bases between. Germline-derived CDR1 and CDR2 are SGHTA and FQGNSA. CDR3 sequence (DNA): TGTGCCAGCAGTTTCTTGGGGGGAGGATCTTTAGGCGGGGAGCTGTTTTTT. Encoded protein: CASSFLGGGSLGGELFF.

The gene calls are TRBV2 and TRBJ1-5; the match to TRBD1 covers 8 bases. Germline values: CDR1 SNHLY, CDR2 FYNNEI. V lost 8 bases, J lost 1 base, and 7 bases stayed unmatched. This CDR3 region has 15 residues. The DNA for the CDR3 is TGTGCCAGCGTGGCAGGGGGCGCGAGCAATCAGCCCCAGCATTTT. Its protein is CASVAGGASNQPQHF.

The rearrangement joins TRBV10-3 to TRBJ1-5; D is unclear. The germline V gene encodes CDR1 ENHRY and CDR2 SYGVKD. There are 15 residues in the CDR3. V was cut by 0 bases and J by 7 bases, with 13 bases left in between. The CDR3 region has the DNA TGTGCCATCAGTGAGTCGTATAGTGTCGGGCAGCCCCAGCATTTT. This encodes CAISESYSVGQPQHF.

V and J are TRBV4-1 and TRBJ1-5; 10 nucleotides align to TRBD1. Per the germline V gene, CDR1 is MGHRA and CDR2 is YSYEKL. With V trimmed by 4 bases and J by 4 bases, 7 bases remained unmatched. This CDR3 region has 16 residues. The CDR3, as DNA: TGCGCCAGCAGCCCCCGGGGACAGGGGAATAATCAGCCCCAGCATTTT. It encodes CASSPRGQGNNQPQHF.

The chain joins TRBV11-2 to TRBJ2-2, with a possible D match to TRBD1 (6 bases). The CDR3 consists of 15 residues. The germline V and J ends were trimmed by 5 bases and 5 bases, with 15 bases remaining between them. CDR1 is SGHAT, CDR2 FQNNGV, per germline. The CDR3 DNA follows: TGTGCCAGCAGCCCCAGGAGCAGGGGTACCGGGGAGCTGTTTTTT. It translates to CASSPRSRGTGELFF.

The rearrangement links TRBV25-1 to TRBJ2-5; 8 nucleotides agree with TRBD2. V lost 4 bases, J lost 5 bases, and 9 bases stayed unmatched. Looked up from germline, CDR1 is MGHDK and CDR2 is SYGVNS. The CDR3 covers 15 residues. The CDR3: CASSGKREGHETQYF. CDR3 DNA: TGTGCCAGCAGTGGAAAACGGGAGGGCCATGAGACCCAGTACTTC.

This chain joins TRBV13 and TRBJ1-2; TRBD1 matches 9 bases. After removal of 6 bases from V and 5 bases from J, the junction contained 10 bases not matched to a gene. Germline loops: CDR1 PRHDT, CDR2 FYEKMQ (reference sequence). This CDR3 comprises 15 residues. The DNA of the CDR3 is TGTGCCAGCAGGTCCGACAGGGGGGGAACTTATGGCTACACCTTC. This translates into CASRSDRGGTYGYTF. The complete variable domain, with remaining parts taken from reference TRBV13 and TRBJ1-2, reads AAGVIQSPRHLIKEKRETATLKCYPIPRHDTVYWYQQGPGQDPQFLISFYEKMQSDKGSIPDRFSAQQFSDYHSELNMSSLELGDSALYFCASRSDRGGTYGYTFGSGTRLTVV.

The chain has TRBV19 and TRBJ1-5, with 9 bases aligning to TRBD1. The CDR3 length is 15 residues. V lost 1 base to trimming and J lost 5 bases; unmatched junction nucleotides: 3. Looked up from germline, CDR1 is LNHDA and CDR2 is SQIVND (reference sequence). The CDR3: CASSIGRTGDQPQHF. The CDR3 coding sequence is TGTGCCAGTAGTATAGGTCGGACAGGGGATCAGCCCCAGCATTTT.

J is TRBJ2-5 and V is TRBV9; 9 bases map to TRBD2. This CDR3 comprises 17 residues. The trim removed 4 bases at V and 4 bases at J, leaving 14 bases unmatched. Per germline, CDR1 SGDLS and CDR2 YYNGEE. This chain's CDR3 is CASSYQGGSGSGETQYF. The CDR3 bases are TGTGCCAGCAGCTACCAAGGGGGTAGCGGGAGTGGAGAGACCCAGTACTTC.

The V gene is TRBV5-5, the J gene TRBJ2-2, with unresolved D. This CDR3 is built from 13 residues. Deletions cut 2 bases from V and 4 bases from J, with 6 bases between. Germline lookup yields CDR1 SGHKS and CDR2 YYEKEE (reference sequence). The CDR3 DNA follows: TGTGCCAGCAGCTTTACGGGCACCGGGGAGCTGTTTTTT. Protein product: CASSFTGTGELFF.